The clone carrying this TCR beta chain came up a few times. Its antigen is as yet unknown. The PCR contained 60 Vbeta and 13 Jbeta primers. TCRdb keeps only in-frame clones here, not all; method: immunoSEQ multiplex PCR. The sample contains fewer than 200,000 clones, roughly 80% of which appear only once. Per germline, CDR1 MDHEN and CDR2 SYDVKM. V was cut by 5 bases and J by 0 bases, with 11 bases left in between. This CDR3 contains 14 residues. The sample is drawn from a study of cytomegalovirus exposure and HLA in healthy donors. Study-wide results and caveats: The study listed under 200 cytomegalovirus-associated TCR beta chains.

The sequence came from a female donor in good health and CMV-seronegative. The J gene is TRBJ2-7, the V gene TRBV28, with D maybe TRBD2 (5 bases). The sample taken for sequencing was PBMCs. This CDR3 is CASSTQGLSYEQYF. DNA of the CDR3: TGTGCCAGCAGTACACAAGGACTCTCCTACGAGCAGTACTTC.